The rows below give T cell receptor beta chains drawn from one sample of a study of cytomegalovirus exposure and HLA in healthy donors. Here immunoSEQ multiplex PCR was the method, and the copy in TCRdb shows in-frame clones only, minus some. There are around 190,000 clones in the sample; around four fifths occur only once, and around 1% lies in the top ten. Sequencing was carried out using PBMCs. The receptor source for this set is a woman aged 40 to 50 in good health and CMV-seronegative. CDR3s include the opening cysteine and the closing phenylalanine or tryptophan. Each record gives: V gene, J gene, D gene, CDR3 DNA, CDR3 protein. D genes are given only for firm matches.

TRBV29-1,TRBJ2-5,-,TGCAGCGTGCGTCCCCCGGAGACCCAGTACTTC,CSVRPPETQYF
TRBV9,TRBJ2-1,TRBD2,TGTGCCAGCAGCCAGCCTCTAGCGGGAGGAAAATATGAGCAGTTCTTC,CASSQPLAGGKYEQFF
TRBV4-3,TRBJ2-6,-,TGCGCCAGCAGCCGGCAAGGCGTCGGCAGGGGAACGGGGGCCAACGTCCTGACTTTC,CASSRQGVGRGTGANVLTF
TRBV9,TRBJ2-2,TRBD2,TGTGCCAGCAGCGTGACGGAGGGACTAGCGGGGTTCACCGGGGAGCTGTTTTTT,CASSVTEGLAGFTGELFF
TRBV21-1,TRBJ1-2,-,TGTGCCAGCAGCAGAAATTATGCGGATAACTATGGCTACACCTTC,CASSRNYADNYGYTF
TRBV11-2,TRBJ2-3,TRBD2,TGTGCCAGCAGCTCCAGGACTAGCGGAACGCAGTATTTT,CASSSRTSGTQYF
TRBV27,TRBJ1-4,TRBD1,TGTGCCAGCAGTCTAAGACAGGGACTTAATGAAAAACTGTTTTTT,CASSLRQGLNEKLFF
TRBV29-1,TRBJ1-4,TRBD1,TGCAGCGTAGACCTTGAAGGGGGCGGTGAAAAACTGTTTTTT,CSVDLEGGGEKLFF
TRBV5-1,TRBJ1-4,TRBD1,TGCGCCAGCAGCTTGGAGGGGGCTCAGATTGAAAAACTGTTTTTT,CASSLEGAQIEKLFF
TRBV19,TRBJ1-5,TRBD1,TGTGCCAGTAGTCCCCCGGGACAGGCGGGGCCCCAGCATTTT,CASSPPGQAGPQHF